This T cell receptor (beta chain) was captured in a study of OX40 agonist ivuxolimab in advanced cancers. The table lists this clone with a count of one. The V gene lost 2 bases and the J gene lost 3 bases, with 7 bases spanning the gap. The CDR3 consists of 13 residues. The germline V gene encodes CDR1 MNHEY and CDR2 SMNVEV (reference sequence). Using immunoSEQ multiplex PCR, the repertoire was profiled, and TCRdb retains in-frame clones only, with some absent. The sample comprises approximately 68,000 clones, about nine tenths of which are singletons, and 0.6% to 0.75% rests with the top ten. Specimen: CD4+ or CD8+ T cells sorted from blood, collected in a trial of the OX40 agonist ivuxolimab. The chain has TRBV27 and TRBJ1-2; D perhaps matches TRBD1 (5 bases). This receptor was taken from an adult with an advanced solid tumor such as melanoma, head and neck, liver or kidney cancer. For the CDR3, the DNA is TGTGCCAGCAGTTTACGCAGGGACTATGGCTACACCTTC. It codes for CASSLRRDYGYTF.